These T cell receptor beta chains were read from a single sample in a study of T cell changes during pregnancy in multiple sclerosis. Sequencing used immunoSEQ multiplex PCR; TCRdb keeps in-frame clones, though not all of them. The data hold nearly 40,000 clones, with 90% to 95% observed a single time. The sequencing used CD4+ T cells from peripheral blood mononuclear cells, collected in the third trimester of pregnancy. These receptors originate from a female donor with multiple sclerosis, enrolled in a pregnancy study. The CDR3 runs from the conserved cysteine through the conserved F or W. D genes are given only for firm matches. Some rows mark clone size as missing; the rest say once, few, many or name a class of expanded clone.

.,TRBV4-2,16,.,TRBJ2-3,CASSPRDGVSTDTQYF,TGTGCCAGCAGCCCTCGGGATGGGGTTAGCACAGATACGCAGTATTTT
.,TRBV30,16,TRBD2,TRBJ2-2,CAWRGLAGVETGELFF,TGTGCCTGGAGGGGACTAGCGGGAGTTGAGACCGGGGAGCTGTTTTTT
.,TRBV10-3,13,.,TRBJ2-7,CAIRDRNSYEQYF,TGTGCCATCAGAGACAGGAACTCCTACGAGCAGTACTTC
once,TRBV5-1,16,.,TRBJ2-3,CASSWSAGISTDTQYF,TGCGCCAGCAGCTGGTCAGCAGGGATAAGCACAGATACGCAGTATTTT
.,TRBV6-5,15,TRBD2,TRBJ2-7,CASSYSASGSKKQYF,TGTGCCAGCAGTTACTCGGCTAGCGGGAGTAAAAAGCAGTACTTC
.,TRBV10-3,15,TRBD1,TRBJ2-3,CAISKGASSTDTQYF,TGTGCCATCAGTAAGGGGGCCTCCAGCACAGATACGCAGTATTTT
.,TRBV5-1,16,.,TRBJ2-7,CASTSVIVGRVHEQYF,TGCGCCAGCACCTCTGTTATTGTGGGCAGGGTACACGAGCAGTACTTC
.,TRBV9,14,TRBD2,TRBJ2-5,CASAGAGEEETQYF,TGTGCCAGCGCCGGGGCGGGAGAGGAGGAGACCCAGTACTTC
.,TRBV2,15,TRBD1,TRBJ2-5,CASRGQGAPKETQYF,TGTGCCAGCAGGGGACAGGGGGCCCCGAAAGAGACCCAGTACTTC
.,TRBV6-1,17,TRBD2,TRBJ2-3,CASSEASTSGRTDTQYF,TGTGCCAGCAGTGAAGCCTCCACTAGCGGTCGCACAGATACGCAGTATTTT
.,TRBV4-1,15,TRBD1,TRBJ1-4,CASSHTDRENEKLFF,TGCGCCAGCAGCCATACGGACAGGGAGAATGAAAAACTGTTTTTT
.,TRBV27,15,TRBD2,TRBJ2-1,CASSSPGLAGDEQFF,TGTGCCAGCAGTTCCCCGGGACTAGCGGGCGATGAGCAGTTCTTC
.,TRBV28,14,TRBD1,TRBJ2-7,CASSQQGAGNEQYF,TGTGCCAGCAGTCAACAGGGGGCCGGGAACGAGCAGTACTTC
.,TRBV6-1,17,.,TRBJ2-7,CASSEALGGRASYEQYF,TGTGCCAGCAGTGAAGCGCTAGGGGGGAGGGCCTCCTACGAGCAGTACTTC
.,TRBV15,19,TRBD2,TRBJ2-2,CATSRDRRLAGGPTGELFF,TGTGCCACCAGCAGAGATAGGCGACTAGCGGGAGGGCCCACCGGGGAGCTGTTTTTT
.,TRBV5-5,18,TRBD2,TRBJ2-2,CASSFIGTSGSNTGELFF,TGTGCCAGCAGTTTCATCGGTACTAGCGGGTCGAACACCGGGGAGCTGTTTTTT
few,TRBV6-6,16,TRBD1,TRBJ1-1,CASNAGQGPVGTEAFF,TGTGCCAGCAATGCCGGACAGGGGCCAGTGGGCACTGAAGCTTTCTTT
.,TRBV5-1,16,.,TRBJ2-1,CASSLTGESSYNEQFF,TGCGCCAGCAGCTTAACTGGGGAGAGCTCCTACAATGAGCAGTTCTTC
.,TRBV6-1,15,.,TRBJ2-7,CATSPETGTINEQYF,TGTGCCACCTCCCCCGAAACAGGGACCATCAACGAGCAGTACTTC
.,TRBV5-4,15,.,TRBJ2-6,CASTQDNSGANVLTF,TGTGCCAGCACTCAGGACAACTCTGGGGCCAACGTCCTGACTTTC
.,TRBV6-5,11,.,TRBJ2-3,CASTREDTQYF,TGTGCCAGCACACGGGAAGATACGCAGTATTTT
.,TRBV5-4,16,.,TRBJ1-2,CASSHVGLRTYYGYTF,TGTGCCAGCAGCCATGTGGGGTTACGGACTTACTATGGCTACACCTTC
.,TRBV5-4,15,.,TRBJ1-2,CASSLVGRGGYGYTF,TGTGCCAGCAGCTTGGTAGGCAGGGGCGGCTATGGCTACACCTTC
few,TRBV13,13,.,TRBJ1-1,CASSSDRNTEAFF,TGTGCCAGCAGCTCCGACAGGAACACTGAAGCTTTCTTT
.,TRBV18,15,.,TRBJ1-2,CASSYDSGHPDGYTF,TGTGCCAGCTCTTACGATTCCGGACACCCGGATGGCTACACCTTC
.,TRBV28,18,TRBD2,TRBJ2-7,CASSSPSGGAGGLYEQYF,TGTGCCAGCAGTTCTCCCTCGGGGGGGGCGGGAGGCCTCTACGAGCAGTACTTC
.,TRBV28,15,TRBD1,TRBJ1-3,CASTRDSGSGNTIYF,TGTGCCAGCACCCGGGACAGCGGCTCTGGAAACACCATATATTTT
.,TRBV7-9,16,.,TRBJ2-5,CASSEGEARPQETQYF,TGTGCCAGCAGCGAGGGGGAAGCTCGGCCTCAAGAGACCCAGTACTTC
.,TRBV5-6,15,.,TRBJ2-1,CASSQAKWASDEQFF,TGTGCCAGCAGCCAGGCTAAGTGGGCCTCGGATGAGCAGTTCTTC
once,TRBV5-6,16,TRBD1,TRBJ1-1,CASSLDRGFGNTEAFF,TGTGCCAGCAGCTTGGACAGGGGATTCGGGAACACTGAAGCTTTCTTT
.,TRBV27,15,TRBD2,TRBJ2-5,CASSLLGGSWETQYF,TGTGCCAGCAGTTTACTTGGCGGGAGCTGGGAGACCCAGTACTTC
.,TRBV4-1,16,.,TRBJ1-2,CASSPAGAGANYGYTF,TGCGCCAGCAGCCCAGCGGGGGCAGGGGCGAACTATGGCTACACCTTC
.,TRBV5-1,15,TRBD2,TRBJ2-7,CASSFVVAGAYEQYF,TGCGCCAGCAGCTTCGTGGTAGCGGGAGCCTACGAGCAGTACTTC